A single sample gave rise to the 10 T cell receptor beta chains below, sequenced in a study of CD8 T cells in Susac syndrome. A quantity of roughly 0.5 to 1 ug RNA underwent reverse transcription using random hexamers. TCRdb re-derived calls from the immunoSEQ multiplex PCR reads in MiXCR, one entry per CDR3 protein. Of some 190,000 distinct CDR3 sequences in the sample, approximately 94% are singletons; the top ten hold approximately 0.09%. The material sequenced was CD4+ T cells from PBMCs. The receptors here all came from a human donor with multiple sclerosis.

This chain connects TRBV20-1 to TRBJ2-1; the match to TRBD1 covers 7 bases. The CDR3 is 12 residues long. From germline, CDR1 is DFQATT and CDR2 SNEGSKA (reference sequence). The junction had 9 bases not matched to a gene; V was cut back by 7 bases and J by 9 bases. The CDR3 spells CSGLQGGSEQFF. The CDR3 nucleotides are TGCAGTGGCCTACAAGGGGGCAGTGAGCAGTTCTTC.

This sequence joins TRBV30 and TRBJ2-5, with D tentatively TRBD1 (5 bases). Trimming left V 3 bases short and J 4 bases short, with 18 bases between. The CDR3 has 15 residues. The germline V gene has CDR1 GTSNPN and CDR2 SVGIG (reference sequence). CDR3 sequence (DNA): TGTGCCTGGAGGGGTGGACAACACCGGCGAGAGACCCAGTACTTC. Translating it yields CAWRGGQHRRETQYF. Full variable domain (rest looked up from reference TRBV30 and TRBJ2-5): SQTIHQWPATLVQPVGSPLSLECTVEGTSNPNLYWYRQAAGRGLQLLFYSVGIGQISSEVPQNLSASRPQDRQFILSSKKLLLSDSGFYLCAWRGGQHRRETQYFGPGTRLLVL.

The rearrangement uses TRBV29-1 and TRBJ2-2; D is possibly TRBD1 (6 bases). Germline CDR1 SQVTM, CDR2 ANQGSEA. This CDR3 is 15 amino acids long. Trimming took 4 bases from V and 0 from J, leaving 12 bases between them. The DNA for the CDR3 is TGCAGCGTTGGAGGACAGTTCGCGAACACCGGGGAGCTGTTTTTT. Its protein is CSVGGQFANTGELFF.

The count of this clonotype is one. The chain joins TRBV6-5 to TRBJ2-7, with D uncertain. Trimming stripped 5 bases from V and 2 bases from J, with 10 bases between. Per germline, CDR1 MNHEY and CDR2 SVGAGI. This CDR3 comprises 13 residues. The CDR3 spells CASSPLGPYEQYF. The CDR3 DNA reads TGTGCCAGCAGTCCACTTGGACCCTACGAGCAGTACTTC.

This chain joins TRBV12-3 or TRBV12-4 and TRBJ2-2, with D maybe TRBD2 (6 bases). The CDR3 runs 16 residues. The V end was cut by 8 bases, the J end by 1 base, with 17 bases between. DNA of the CDR3: TGTGCCAGCTCCCCCCCCCGGGGGTTGAACACCGGGGAGCTGTTTTTT. Translated: CASSPPRGLNTGELFF.

This chain links TRBV28 with TRBJ2-7; TRBD1 might be the D (6 bases). From germline, CDR1 is MDHEN and CDR2 SYDVKM. This CDR3 has 13 amino acids. Trimming took off 10 bases at V and 3 bases at J, with 16 bases between the two ends. The CDR3 is CATLRGQYYEQYF. The CDR3 DNA sequence: TGTGCCACCCTCAGGGGCCAATACTACGAGCAGTACTTC.

This sequence joins TRBV7-9 and TRBJ2-7, with a possible D match to TRBD2 (5 bases). Germline assignment: CDR1 SEHNR and CDR2 FQNEAQ (reference sequence). Trimming took 5 bases from V and 3 from J, leaving 17 bases between them. The CDR3 is made up of 15 amino acids. CDR3 DNA: TGTGCCAGCAGCCGCTTATTGGCTGAGGGCTACGAGCAGTACTTC. Encoded protein: CASSRLLAEGYEQYF.

The chain couples TRBV28 to TRBJ1-5; tentatively, D is TRBD1 (5 bases). Germline assignment: CDR1 MDHEN and CDR2 SYDVKM. The CDR3 is 13 amino acids. Trimming removed 7 bases at V and 5 bases at J, with 12 bases between. The CDR3 bases are TGTGCCAGCAACCGGGACCACTATCAGCCCCAGCATTTT. Amino acids: CASNRDHYQPQHF.

The chain employs TRBV20-1 and TRBJ1-6; D not resolved. This CDR3 region has 14 residues. Trimming took 6 bases from V and 0 from J, leaving 9 bases between them. The germline V gene has CDR1 DFQATT and CDR2 SNEGSKA (reference sequence). This CDR3 reads CSALQSSYNSPLHF. CDR3 nucleotides: TGCAGTGCCTTACAGAGCTCCTATAATTCACCCCTCCACTTT.

The chain couples TRBV18 to TRBJ2-7, with 8 bases aligning to TRBD1. Per germline, CDR1 KGHSH and CDR2 LQKENI. V was pared by 4 bases and J by 5 bases, with 10 bases of the junction left unmatched. CDR3 length: 15 amino acids. CDR3 coding DNA: TGTGCCAGCTCACTAGACAGGGGACCTGGGGACGAGCAGTACTTC. This translates into CASSLDRGPGDEQYF.